This is a list of T cell receptor beta chains from one sample in a study of blood T cell repertoires in COVID-19. Produced via immunoSEQ multiplex PCR; TCRdb's table is partial and in-frame only. Among roughly 250,000 clones listed, approximately 80% were seen once. Sequenced sample: peripheral blood. The receptor source for this set is a woman aged 40 to 50 with active or convalescent COVID-19. The CDR3 runs from the conserved cysteine through the conserved F or W. Fields, in order: V gene, clone size, D gene, J gene, CDR3 protein, CDR3 DNA. D genes are given only for firm matches. A row's size may be missing; if present it is once, few, many or a size class.

TRBV20-1,few,TRBD2,TRBJ2-2,CSAREGRELFF,TGCAGTGCCAGGGAGGGAAGGGAGCTGTTTTTT
TRBV9,.,TRBD1,TRBJ2-2,CASSGRSDRAHTGELFF,TGTGCCAGCAGCGGACGGTCAGACAGGGCTCACACCGGGGAGCTGTTTTTT
TRBV7-9,.,TRBD1,TRBJ2-1,CASSLGQNEQFF,TGTGCCAGCAGCCTGGGACAGAATGAGCAGTTCTTC
TRBV30,.,.,TRBJ2-3,CAWTGSTDTQYF,TGTGCCTGGACAGGAAGCACAGATACGCAGTATTTT
TRBV30,.,TRBD1,TRBJ1-2,CAWLDRGRGYTF,TGTGCCTGGCTTGACAGGGGGCGAGGCTACACCTTC
TRBV9,.,.,TRBJ2-6,CASSQGTGAGANVLTF,TGTGCCAGCAGCCAAGGAACAGGAGCTGGGGCCAACGTCCTGACTTTC
TRBV15,.,TRBD2,TRBJ2-1,CATSNSGGDYNEQFF,TGTGCCACCAGCAATAGCGGGGGGGATTACAATGAGCAGTTCTTC
TRBV5-6,.,.,TRBJ1-6,CASSIRGLGNSPLHF,TGTGCCAGCAGCATCCGGGGTCTGGGAAATTCACCCCTCCACTTT
TRBV2,once,TRBD2,TRBJ2-1,CASSESGGEVEQFF,TGTGCCAGCAGTGAGAGCGGGGGGGAAGTTGAGCAGTTCTTC
TRBV29-1,.,.,TRBJ1-4,CSVRMTPSTNEKLFF,TGCAGCGTCAGGATGACACCTTCAACTAATGAAAAACTGTTTTTT
TRBV28,.,.,TRBJ2-6,CASSQSPGANVLTF,TGTGCCAGCAGTCAATCCCCTGGGGCCAACGTCCTGACTTTC
TRBV4-1,few,.,TRBJ2-2,CASSQAEFTGELFF,TGCGCCAGCAGCCAAGCGGAGTTCACCGGGGAGCTGTTTTTT
TRBV24-1,.,.,TRBJ1-2,CATRAQGRLGGYTF,TGTGCCACCAGAGCTCAGGGCCGGCTTGGCGGCTACACCTTC
TRBV6-4,.,TRBD1,TRBJ1-2,CASSEQGGKGYGYTF,TGTGCCAGCAGTGAACAAGGGGGCAAGGGCTATGGCTACACCTTC
TRBV3-1/TRBV3-2,.,TRBD2,TRBJ2-3,CASSRRGGLAGVDTQYF,TGTGCCAGCAGCCGAAGAGGGGGACTAGCGGGGGTGGATACGCAGTATTTT
TRBV5-1,.,TRBD2,TRBJ2-3,CASSLAAAGGTDTQYF,TGCGCCAGCAGCTTGGCCGCAGCGGGGGGCACAGATACGCAGTATTTT
TRBV29-1,.,.,TRBJ2-7,CSVGVVSSYEQYF,TGCAGCGTTGGCGTGGTGTCCTCCTACGAGCAGTACTTC
TRBV13,.,TRBD1,TRBJ2-7,CASSLSGQGAYEQYF,TGTGCCAGCAGCTTATCGGGACAGGGGGCCTACGAGCAGTACTTC
TRBV12-3/TRBV12-4,.,.,TRBJ2-5,CASSWTSQETQYF,TGTGCCAGCAGTTGGACAAGTCAAGAGACCCAGTACTTC
TRBV5-1,.,.,TRBJ2-3,CASSFGDTQYF,TGCGCCAGCAGCTTCGGAGATACGCAGTATTTT
TRBV7-2,.,TRBD1,TRBJ2-7,CASSDGTGLGEQYF,TGTGCCAGCAGCGATGGGACAGGGTTGGGCGAGCAGTACTTC
TRBV5-1,.,TRBD1,TRBJ1-2,CASSLRLPGQGGGYTF,TGCGCCAGCAGCCTTAGACTTCCGGGACAGGGGGGCGGCTACACCTTC
TRBV28,.,.,TRBJ1-1,CASPPSRSAVSEAFF,TGTGCCAGCCCCCCAAGTCGCAGCGCCGTATCTGAAGCTTTCTTT
TRBV9,.,.,TRBJ2-3,CASSDETGGGDTQYF,TGTGCCAGCAGCGACGAGACAGGCGGAGGAGATACGCAGTATTTT
TRBV19,.,TRBD1,TRBJ1-2,CASSRTGGPTNYGYTF,TGTGCCAGTAGCAGGACAGGGGGCCCCACTAACTATGGCTACACCTTC
TRBV19,.,TRBD1,TRBJ1-6,CATHQGQAGNSPLHF,TGTGCCACTCACCAAGGACAGGCCGGCAATTCACCCCTCCACTTT
TRBV10-3,.,.,TRBJ2-3,CAISDIIAGQGRENTQYF,TGTGCCATCAGTGATATTATCGCGGGCCAAGGCCGTGAGAATACGCAGTATTTT
TRBV19,.,TRBD1,TRBJ2-7,CASREGDRGSEQYF,TGTGCCAGTAGAGAAGGGGACAGGGGTTCGGAGCAGTACTTC
TRBV6-5,.,.,TRBJ1-5,CASRVQVNQPQHF,TGTGCCAGCAGAGTACAGGTCAATCAGCCCCAGCATTTT